The rows below give T cell receptor beta chains drawn from one sample of a study of chemoradiotherapy in HPV16-positive cancers. Clones were read by immunoSEQ multiplex PCR, and TCRdb kept only the in-frame ones, dropping some. The profile shows over 10,000 clones, around 85% of them singletons. The material sequenced was blood, taken from a patient who underwent chemoradiotherapy. The origin of the receptors is a human donor with HPV-associated anogenital cancer. The CDR3 runs from the conserved cysteine through the conserved F or W. A D gene is named only where the DNA matches it firmly. Clone size appears in some rows only: once, few, many, or a class for an expanded clone.

v_gene,j_gene,abundance,d_gene,CDR3aa,CDR3nt
TRBV5-8,TRBJ1-2,.,.,CAITTITDRYGYTF,TGTGCCATAACCACGATTACAGACCGCTATGGCTACACCTTC
TRBV27,TRBJ2-5,few,.,CASSFGYLGETQYF,TGTGCCAGCAGTTTCGGTTATTTGGGAGAGACCCAGTACTTC
TRBV7-6,TRBJ1-1,once,.,CASSLDGAGNTEAFF,TGTGCCAGCAGCTTAGACGGGGCGGGCAACACTGAAGCTTTCTTT
TRBV29-1,TRBJ2-3,.,TRBD1,CSATGARGRTDTQYF,TGCAGCGCGACAGGTGCTAGGGGGCGCACAGATACGCAGTATTTT
TRBV5-1,TRBJ2-1,.,.,CASSLDSLVYNEQFF,TGCGCCAGCAGCTTGGATAGTTTGGTCTACAATGAGCAGTTCTTC
TRBV19,TRBJ1-1,.,TRBD1,CASSGDRGPRMNTEAFF,TGTGCCAGTAGTGGGGACAGGGGGCCGCGTATGAACACTGAAGCTTTCTTT
TRBV27,TRBJ2-3,once,TRBD2,CASSLTNGGARDTQYF,TGTGCCAGCAGTTTGACTAACGGGGGGGCTCGCGATACGCAGTATTTT
TRBV6-1,TRBJ2-4,once,.,CASSESMGQVYF,TGTGCCAGCAGTGAATCAATGGGGCAGGTGTACTTC
TRBV10-3,TRBJ1-5,.,.,CATSPSNQPQHF,TGTGCCACCAGTCCTAGCAATCAGCCCCAGCATTTT
TRBV25-1,TRBJ1-4,few,.,CASSSGTRGEKLFF,TGTGCCAGCAGTTCCGGGACCCGGGGGGAAAAACTGTTTTTT
TRBV30,TRBJ2-5,.,.,CAWSGSETQYF,TGTGCCTGGAGTGGTTCGGAGACCCAGTACTTC
TRBV5-8,TRBJ1-4,.,.,CASSGRRGPATNEKLFF,TGTGCCAGCAGCGGACGCAGGGGCCCAGCAACTAATGAAAAACTGTTTTTT
TRBV14,TRBJ2-1,.,.,CASSQADLHEQFF,TGTGCCAGCAGCCAGGCTGACTTGCATGAGCAGTTCTTC
TRBV4-1,TRBJ1-4,.,TRBD1,CASSQSGQPVFNEKLFF,TGCGCCAGCAGCCAATCGGGACAGCCCGTTTTCAATGAAAAACTGTTTTTT
TRBV6-5,TRBJ2-5,once,.,CASSYSPLVSLETQYF,TGTGCCAGCAGTTACTCTCCCCTGGTCAGTTTGGAGACCCAGTACTTC
TRBV6-4,TRBJ2-2,.,.,CASRNSQGPGELFF,TGTGCCAGCAGAAATTCTCAGGGGCCCGGGGAGCTGTTTTTT
TRBV9,TRBJ2-2,.,TRBD2,CASSVGGDYTGELFF,TGTGCCAGCAGCGTCGGGGGGGACTACACCGGGGAGCTGTTTTTT
TRBV6-1,TRBJ2-2,.,TRBD1,CASRSGTVNTGELFF,TGTGCCAGCAGGTCGGGGACAGTGAACACCGGGGAGCTGTTTTTT
TRBV2,TRBJ1-4,few,.,CASSEGQGRLEKLFF,TGTGCCAGCAGTGAAGGGCAGGGGCGGTTAGAAAAACTGTTTTTT
TRBV2,TRBJ1-2,few,.,CASSEVVGANYGYTF,TGTGCCAGCAGTGAAGTGGTTGGGGCTAACTATGGCTACACCTTC
TRBV27,TRBJ1-2,.,.,CASSFLAELLDGYTF,TGTGCCAGCAGTTTTTTAGCCGAATTACTCGATGGCTACACCTTC
TRBV5-1,TRBJ1-1,few,.,CASSLELWDTEAFF,TGCGCCAGCAGCTTGGAGTTGTGGGACACTGAAGCTTTCTTT
TRBV5-1,TRBJ1-5,.,TRBD1,CASSRRQGDQPQHF,TGCGCCAGCAGCCGCCGACAGGGCGATCAGCCCCAGCATTTT
TRBV28,TRBJ2-7,.,.,CASSFSLAGLSYEQYF,TGTGCCAGCAGCTTCTCTTTGGCAGGTCTCTCCTACGAGCAGTACTTC
TRBV11-2,TRBJ1-6,few,TRBD1,CASWDRGSPLHF,TGTGCCAGCTGGGACAGGGGTTCACCCCTCCACTTT
TRBV19,TRBJ2-7,.,.,CASSIRLGSYEQYF,TGTGCCAGTAGTATTAGACTAGGATCCTACGAGCAGTACTTC
TRBV6-6,TRBJ2-7,.,.,CASSSIYRDSYEQYF,TGTGCCAGCAGTTCAATATACAGGGACTCCTACGAGCAGTACTTC
TRBV4-1,TRBJ2-4,.,TRBD2,CASSQDEERGGIVDKNIQYF,TGCGCCAGCAGCCAAGATGAGGAGCGGGGGGGTATAGTTGACAAAAACATTCAGTACTTC
TRBV28,TRBJ2-3,.,.,CASRNSVGKADTQYF,TGTGCCAGCAGAAACAGTGTTGGAAAAGCAGATACGCAGTATTTT
TRBV6-5,TRBJ2-2,.,TRBD2,CASRTSGSTGELFF,TGTGCCAGCAGAACTAGCGGGTCAACCGGGGAGCTGTTTTTT
TRBV20-1,TRBJ2-1,.,.,CSARGLDEQFF,TGCAGTGCTAGAGGGTTGGATGAGCAGTTCTTC
TRBV2,TRBJ2-1,.,.,CASIGAEYNEQFF,TGTGCCAGCATTGGGGCCGAATACAATGAGCAGTTCTTC
TRBV5-1,TRBJ1-1,medium-sized,.,CASSLEGGGTEAFF,TGCGCCAGCAGCTTGGAGGGGGGTGGCACTGAAGCTTTCTTT
TRBV11-3,TRBJ2-1,.,.,CASSFEGDSEQFF,TGTGCCAGCAGCTTTGAAGGGGATAGTGAGCAGTTCTTC
TRBV6-5,TRBJ1-1,.,TRBD1,CASSYSTGRTEAFF,TGTGCCAGCAGTTACTCGACAGGGAGGACTGAAGCTTTCTTT
TRBV30,TRBJ1-6,.,.,CAWSVGADNSPLHF,TGTGCCTGGAGTGTAGGGGCGGATAATTCACCCCTCCACTTT
TRBV7-2,TRBJ2-3,.,TRBD2,CASSLAIAGGSTDTQYF,TGTGCCAGCAGCTTAGCTATAGCGGGGGGGAGCACAGATACGCAGTATTTT
TRBV2,TRBJ2-1,.,.,CASGLYNEQFF,TGTGCCAGCGGACTTTACAATGAGCAGTTCTTC
TRBV18,TRBJ2-3,.,TRBD2,CASSPVSGVYKDTQYF,TGTGCCAGCTCACCAGTCAGCGGGGTTTACAAAGATACGCAGTATTTT
TRBV5-1,TRBJ2-3,.,TRBD2,CASRSGGYSTDTQYF,TGCGCCAGCCGTAGCGGGGGGTACAGCACAGATACGCAGTATTTT
TRBV7-8,TRBJ1-2,.,.,CASSFISSRGYTF,TGTGCCAGCAGCTTTATATCCTCGCGTGGCTACACCTTC
TRBV7-2,TRBJ2-3,.,.,CASSQAQDRTDTQYF,TGTGCCAGCAGCCAAGCCCAGGACCGCACAGATACGCAGTATTTT
TRBV13,TRBJ1-2,.,TRBD1,CASSTRQGYGYTF,TGTGCCAGCAGCACCCGACAGGGGTATGGCTACACCTTC
TRBV9,TRBJ2-5,once,TRBD2,CASSVVSSGGARETQYF,TGTGCCAGCAGCGTAGTTTCTAGCGGGGGGGCCAGAGAGACCCAGTACTTC
TRBV5-1,TRBJ1-4,.,.,CASSFSQGPREKLFF,TGCGCCAGCAGCTTTTCCCAGGGTCCTAGGGAAAAACTGTTTTTT
TRBV4-2,TRBJ1-2,.,TRBD1,CASSQGMTGGWGYGYTF,TGTGCCAGCAGCCAAGGAATGACAGGGGGTTGGGGCTATGGCTACACCTTC
TRBV28,TRBJ1-3,once,TRBD1,CASSAQGADGNTIYF,TGTGCCAGCAGTGCCCAGGGGGCGGATGGAAACACCATATATTTT
TRBV5-4,TRBJ2-6,.,.,CASSLYTSGANVLTF,TGTGCCAGCAGTTTATACACCTCTGGGGCCAACGTCCTGACTTTC
TRBV25-1,TRBJ2-7,.,.,CASNFLMGLLHSYEQYF,TGTGCCAGCAATTTTTTGATGGGACTCCTACACTCCTACGAGCAGTACTTC
TRBV5-4,TRBJ2-6,once,.,CASSLAGGTGANVLTF,TGTGCCAGCAGCTTGGCAGGGGGGACTGGGGCCAACGTCCTGACTTTC
TRBV19,TRBJ1-1,.,.,CASRPQGLRNTEAFF,TGTGCCAGTAGACCTCAGGGACTTAGGAACACTGAAGCTTTCTTT
TRBV29-1,TRBJ2-3,.,.,CSVDPGTTDTQYF,TGCAGCGTTGACCCTGGAACCACAGATACGCAGTATTTT
TRBV5-6,TRBJ1-4,.,.,CASSLVISGETNEKLFF,TGTGCCAGCAGCTTGGTTATCTCGGGTGAAACTAATGAAAAACTGTTTTTT